The 24 T cell receptor beta chains below come from one sample, sequenced in a study of T cell changes during pregnancy in multiple sclerosis. Measured with immunoSEQ multiplex PCR; TCRdb has only the in-frame clones, and not every one. The table has about 46,000 clones, around 93% seen once. The specimen comprised CD8+ T cells from peripheral blood mononuclear cells, sampled in the second trimester of pregnancy. These receptors were collected from a female donor with multiple sclerosis, enrolled in a pregnancy study.

This chain connects TRBV4-2 to TRBJ2-7, with TRBD1 matching 9 bases. CDR1 is LGHNA, CDR2 YNFKEQ, per germline. CDR3 size: 14 residues. The trim removed 4 bases at V and 6 bases at J, leaving 7 bases unmatched. The CDR3 DNA reads as TGTGCCAGCAGCCTCCGGGACAGGGTCGCCGAGCAGTACTTC. This gives the protein CASSLRDRVAEQYF.

The V call is TRBV13, the J call TRBJ1-6, with TRBD1 matching 7 bases. J gave up 10 bases and V 0 bases, and 0 bases lay outside the gene matches. CDR1 and CDR2 from the germline V gene are PRHDT and FYEKMQ (reference sequence). This CDR3 region has 13 residues. CDR3 sequence (DNA): TGTGCCAGCAGCTTAGGACAGGGGTCACCCCTCCACTTT. Amino acid sequence: CASSLGQGSPLHF. Supplemented by reference TRBV13 and TRBJ1-6, the full variable domain reads AAGVIQSPRHLIKEKRETATLKCYPIPRHDTVYWYQQGPGQDPQFLISFYEKMQSDKGSIPDRFSAQQFSDYHSELNMSSLELGDSALYFCASSLGQGSPLHFGNGTRLTVT.

V is TRBV30 and J is TRBJ1-1; D is unresolved. The CDR3 length is 13 residues. Looked up from germline, CDR1 is GTSNPN and CDR2 is SVGIG (reference sequence). The V and J ends lost 2 bases and 3 bases respectively, with 10 bases between them. CDR3 in DNA: TGTGCCTGGAGTCAACAGAGGGACACTGAAGCTTTCTTT. Amino acids: CAWSQQRDTEAFF.

This sequence joins TRBV11-2 and TRBJ2-1; no clear D. In germline, CDR1 is SGHAT, CDR2 FQNNGV. The CDR3 has 14 residues. Deletions cut 1 base from V and 3 bases from J, with 7 bases between. The CDR3, as DNA: TGTGCCAGCAGCTTAGTCGCAGGCTACAATGAGCAGTTCTTC. Residues: CASSLVAGYNEQFF.

This chain joins TRBV4-1 and TRBJ1-6; TRBD1 matches at 9 bases. This CDR3 is 18 amino acids long. Germline V lookup: CDR1 MGHRA, CDR2 YSYEKL. V trimming: 5 bases; J trimming: 4 bases; junction bases outside the gene matches: 12. As DNA, the CDR3 is TGCGCCAGCAGCAAAAGGGATTTGGACAGGGGATATAATTCACCCCTCCACTTT. This translates into CASSKRDLDRGYNSPLHF.

The V call is TRBV10-2, the J call TRBJ2-2; 8 bases are a match to TRBD2. Germline V gives CDR1 WSHSY, CDR2 SAAADI. The V segment lost 4 bases and the J segment 6 bases; nucleotides outside the gene matches: 19. The CDR3 is 19 residues long. CDR3 amino acids: CASSGGLGLSGGQPGELFF. In DNA form, the CDR3 reads TGCGCCAGCAGTGGTGGTCTTGGTCTTTCGGGGGGGCAACCCGGGGAGCTGTTTTTT.

This clone has only a few counts. In DNA form, the CDR3 reads TGTGCCAGCAGCCCCCTCGCAGGGCTGAACACTGAAGCTTTCTTT. This translates into CASSPLAGLNTEAFF. V gene TRBV7-3 combines with J gene TRBJ1-1; tentative D call: TRBD1 (5 bases). V lost 5 bases and J lost 0, with 13 bases in between. Germline loops: CDR1 SGHTA, CDR2 FQGTGA. CDR3 size: 15 residues.

The chain recombines TRBV2 with TRBJ2-7, with D perhaps TRBD2 (6 bases). Trimming removed 8 bases at V and 1 base at J, with 15 bases between. Germline assignment: CDR1 SNHLY and CDR2 FYNNEI. The CDR3 totals 14 residues. The CDR3 loop reads CASLGDLASYEQYF. Here the CDR3 DNA reads TGTGCCAGCTTGGGGGACTTGGCTTCCTACGAGCAGTACTTC.

V and J are TRBV5-1 and TRBJ2-5; D is undetermined. V was pared by 1 base and J by 5 bases, with 9 bases between. The V gene's germline CDR1 is SGHRS and CDR2 YFSETQ. This CDR3 spans 13 amino acids. CDR3 sequence (DNA): TGCGCCAGCAGCTTGTACCCCGAGGAGACCCAGTACTTC. Residues: CASSLYPEETQYF.

The chain links TRBV7-3 to TRBJ1-1; 12 bases align to TRBD1. CDR3 length: 17 amino acids. Germline V gene sequence: CDR1 SGHTA, CDR2 FQGTGA. J gave up 1 base and V 5 bases, and 8 bases lay outside the gene matches. CDR3 nucleotide sequence: TGTGCCAGCAGCCCCGGGACAGGGGGCGTCGGGAACACTGAAGCTTTCTTT. This encodes CASSPGTGGVGNTEAFF.

This clone was recorded only once. The rearrangement uses TRBV19 and TRBJ1-5, with D possibly TRBD1 on 6 matching bases. The V and J ends lost 3 bases and 4 bases respectively, with 7 bases between them. The CDR3 sequence is 13 residues long. Germline CDR1 and CDR2: LNHDA and SQIVND (reference sequence). The CDR3 loop is CASSIRGNQPQHF. The CDR3 DNA follows: TGTGCCAGTAGTATCAGGGGAAATCAGCCCCAGCATTTT. The full variable domain, with the rest looked up from reference TRBV19 and TRBJ1-5, is DGGITQSPKYLFRKEGQNVTLSCEQNLNHDAMYWYRQDPGQGLRLIYYSQIVNDFQKGDIAEGYSVSREKKESFPLTVTSAQKNPTAFYLCASSIRGNQPQHFGDGTRLSIL.

The chain couples TRBV11-2 to TRBJ2-5; D ambiguous. The CDR3 extends over 11 amino acids. V lost 5 bases, J lost 7 bases, and 8 bases lay in between. Germline loops: CDR1 SGHAT, CDR2 FQNNGV. This CDR3 reads CASSPSGTQYF. CDR3 nucleotide sequence: TGTGCCAGCAGCCCCAGTGGGACCCAGTACTTC. Using reference TRBV11-2 and TRBJ2-5 for the parts outside the CDR3, the full variable domain is EAGVAQSPRYKIIEKRQSVAFWCNPISGHATLYWYQQILGQGPKLLIQFQNNGVVDDSQLPKDRFSAERLKGVDSTLKIQPAKLEDSAVYLCASSPSGTQYFGPGTRLLVL.

The chain carries TRBV6-5 and TRBJ1-2, with TRBD1 matching over 8 bases. The CDR3 runs to 15 residues. V was clipped by 0 bases and J by 8 bases; unmatched bases: 8. Germline lookup yields CDR1 MNHEY and CDR2 SVGAGI. The CDR3 coding sequence is TGTGCCAGCAGTTACTCGCTGGACAGGGTTTACGGCTACACCTTC. Residues: CASSYSLDRVYGYTF.

The J gene is TRBJ2-7, the V gene TRBV10-3; D might be TRBD1 (5 bases). The CDR3 contains 14 residues. V was trimmed by 3 bases and J by 3 bases, leaving 12 bases between them. Germline V gene sequence: CDR1 ENHRY, CDR2 SYGVKD. In DNA, the CDR3 is TGTGCCATCAGTGAAGGGGCTAGAAGCTACGAGCAGTACTTC. Translation gives CAISEGARSYEQYF.

Here the CDR3 reads CASSVPPRGLQTGELFF. Here the CDR3 DNA reads TGTGCCAGCAGCGTCCCCCCGAGGGGGCTACAAACCGGGGAGCTGTTTTTT. This chain connects TRBV9 to TRBJ2-2, with 7 bases lining up with TRBD1. V shed 2 bases, J shed 5 bases, and the junction held 12 bases outside the gene matches. The CDR3 is 17 amino acids. Germline V gene sequence: CDR1 SGDLS, CDR2 YYNGEE.

The V gene is TRBV5-5, the J gene TRBJ2-1; a weak D match, TRBD1 (6 bases). This CDR3 contains 15 residues. Germline V gene sequence: CDR1 SGHKS, CDR2 YYEKEE (reference sequence). V lost 4 bases to trimming and J lost 6 bases, with 17 bases between them. The CDR3 protein is CASSIDRPPGNEQFF. The CDR3 coding sequence is TGTGCCAGCAGCATCGACAGGCCCCCTGGCAATGAGCAGTTCTTC.

This clone has only one observation. The rearrangement uses TRBV6-1 and TRBJ1-2; D might be TRBD1 (5 bases). Per the germline V gene, CDR1 is MNHNS and CDR2 is SASEGT. The germline V and J ends were trimmed by 2 bases and 7 bases, with 14 bases remaining between them. The CDR3 has 14 residues. The DNA for the CDR3 is TGTGCCAGCAGTGAACTGGGTGAAGGGGCTGGCTACACCTTC. As protein: CASSELGEGAGYTF.

This chain links TRBV6-6 with TRBJ2-1, with a weak D call TRBD1 (5 bases). This CDR3 has 14 residues. The germline CDR1 and CDR2 sequences are MNHNY and SVGAGI (reference sequence). V gave up 4 bases and J gave up 8 bases, with 15 bases separating them. CDR3 protein: CASSFRTSDYEQFF. The CDR3, as DNA: TGTGCCAGCAGTTTCAGGACATCTGACTATGAGCAGTTCTTC.

V gene TRBV5-6 combines with J gene TRBJ2-7, with 9 bases aligning to TRBD2. Germline-derived CDR1 and CDR2 are SGHDT and YYEEEE. The CDR3 is 15 residues long. The V segment lost 4 bases and the J segment 2 bases; nucleotides outside the gene matches: 7. The CDR3 DNA reads as TGTGCCAGCAGCGCACCAGCGGGGGGAACCTACGAGCAGTACTTC. Its translation: CASSAPAGGTYEQYF.

This clone has just a few counts. The genes are TRBV4-3 and TRBJ1-1; the D is unclear. V was shortened by 1 base and J by 0 bases, with 6 bases between the two germline ends. CDR1 is LGHNA, CDR2 YSLEER, per germline. CDR3 length: 14 amino acids. As DNA, the CDR3 is TGCGCCAGCAGCCAAGGACACATGAACACTGAAGCTTTCTTT. Translating it yields CASSQGHMNTEAFF.

This clone was detected only a few times. V gene TRBV5-6 combines with J gene TRBJ2-7; TRBD1 matches 8 bases. The CDR3 contains 13 residues. V shed 4 bases and J 9 bases; nucleotides not matched to a gene: 9. The germline V gene has CDR1 SGHDT and CDR2 YYEEEE. CDR3 amino acids: CASSAGTGGGQYF. Here the CDR3 DNA reads TGTGCCAGCAGCGCCGGGACAGGAGGTGGGCAGTACTTC.

This clone appeared a single time. In DNA form, the CDR3 reads TGTGCCAGCAGCGTAGGGGGGTACAGGGGGCACGAGCAGTACTTC. Translated, it gives CASSVGGYRGHEQYF. The V and J genes are TRBV9 and TRBJ2-7; the match to TRBD1 covers 9 bases. Per germline, CDR1 SGDLS and CDR2 YYNGEE. Unmatched junction bases numbered 6, after V lost 0 bases and J lost 5 bases. The CDR3 is made up of 15 amino acids.

The chain links TRBV7-6 to TRBJ1-1, with a tentative D call TRBD1 (6 bases). Germline V gene lookup returns CDR1 SGHVS and CDR2 FNYEAQ. CDR3 length equals 17 residues. V was cut by 5 bases and J by 1 base, with 20 bases left in between. Written as DNA, the CDR3 is TGTGCCAGCAGCCTACCGACCCTGACAGGTTCGAACACTGAAGCTTTCTTT. Translation gives CASSLPTLTGSNTEAFF.

V is TRBV29-1 and J is TRBJ2-7, with TRBD2 matching over 9 bases. Germline CDR1 is SQVTM and CDR2 is ANQGSEA. This CDR3 spans 15 amino acids. With 1 base clipped from V and 5 bases from J, the junction kept 9 bases outside the gene matches. The CDR3 loop reads CSVEGLWRGGNEQYF. In nucleotides, the CDR3 is TGCAGCGTTGAAGGCCTATGGCGGGGGGGCAACGAGCAGTACTTC.